The subject of this entry is one T cell receptor beta chain. There is no known antigen for this receptor. Per-base quality was not reported, and no clone a single base away is much larger than it. This specimen belongs to a study of cytomegalovirus exposure and HLA in healthy donors (dated by TCRdb to the late 2010s). As for the study more broadly: According to an earlier analysis of 587 of the donors, 150 million to 200 million T cells yielded 120 million or so unique TCR beta sequences and around 300 Gb of sequence data. To predict cytomegalovirus infection status, the study brought together high-throughput TCR immunosequencing, statistical association of individual TCRs with disease status, and machine learning. Both class I and class II loci were covered by HLA typing, at four-digit resolution. To decide whether each TCR beta V gene segment behaved as functional or pseudogenic, an earlier analysis of some 600 of the donors relied on high-throughput TCR beta sequencing. Of the approximately 400 genotyped donors, less than 90% were placed in the genetic ancestry cluster associated with self-reported Caucasian donors. Typing coverage differed by locus: A, B, C, DRB1 and DQB1 were typed in about 629-640 donors, DQA1 in 500 to 550, DPA1 in over 600, and DPB1 in just under 480. The study used immunosequencing to profile the T cell repertoires of approximately 630 subjects and linked those repertoires to cytomegalovirus serostatus. Donor age, sex, ethnicity and CMV serostatus were compiled alongside the repertoire data. On average, roughly 200,000 unique TCR beta nucleotide sequences were sequenced per donor among several hundred genotyped donors of the cohort, with roughly 19% of those sequences being non-productive. Rather than drawing on any new phenotypic data, the later analysis identified candidate immune exposures from TCR beta sequences and the way those sequences occurred across donors. Because of strong linkage in the cohort, 4 to 6 DR-DQ haplotypes were treated as single units for association and clustering. A later genetic analysis used genome-wide SNP genotypes for about 60% of the roughly 700 donors, treating that subset as a discovery cohort. In addition to the first cohort of approximately 650 subjects, a separate validation cohort of about 120 different subjects was used. Roughly 300 gigabases of sequencing data and around 85 million unique TCR sequences made up an early release that covered about 640 HLA-typed donors. The study was designed to test whether signatures of past pathogen exposure could be identified by cataloging public T cell receptors. In a later analysis, previously published TCR beta repertoires from more than 500 donors were re-analyzed and high-resolution HLA genotyping was added so that TCR occurrence patterns could be studied. All discovery cohort repertoires had been generated using a single sequencing platform.

The cohort consisted of approximately 690 healthy bone marrow donors. At the time of sampling, all cohort members were nominally healthy, though unrecorded immune exposures were likely present. The donor tested CMV seronegative, placing the donor among the roughly 400 seronegative members of the cohort. A peripheral blood sample was collected from each donor, and TCR beta sequencing was performed on peripheral blood mononuclear cells. The Qiagen DNeasy Blood Extraction Kit was used to extract genomic DNA from the blood cell samples. Overall study outcomes, separate from this receptor: The presence/absence analyses assumed that sequencing depth was roughly uniform across donors, and that assumption may not be true. In a later genetic analysis, a missense DCLRE1C variant was associated with V-gene and J-gene trimming of TCR beta chains, and the association was replicated in an independent cohort. Approximately 18 rarely observed V segments, including chromosome 9 orphons, were excluded from the earlier analysis of several hundred of the donors because counts were too low. The cohort was sequenced for TCR beta chains only, and without alpha or paired-chain data the features that could be detected were limited. A later genetic analysis reported fewer N-insertions in productive TCRs among donors in an Asian-associated ancestry cluster than the roughly 620-donor mean. A further reported finding was that TCR beta sequences accurately predicted the HLA-A and HLA-B alleles for most subjects in the first cohort. For the cohort, immune exposure information was limited to CMV serostatus. Because HLA typing was missing for some donors at each locus, association tests included only the typed subset. In vitro tests confirmed that a few of the cytomegalovirus-associated TCR beta chains recognize cytomegalovirus antigens. When HLA alleles, especially DR and DQ, strongly co-occurred, TCR associations were difficult to assign to individual alleles. A group of highly shared sequence variants was considered likely to be a technical artifact of the sequencing pipeline. Several of the top co-occurrence clusters appeared to be linked to parvovirus B19, influenza, CMV and Epstein-Barr virus, according to a later analysis. In a later analysis, 16,951 TCR beta sequences were associated with specific HLA alleles at a false discovery rate of 0.05. The study listed approximately 150 TCR beta chains as associated with cytomegalovirus. Broadly in line with IMGT annotations, most TCR beta V segments showed up in productive rearrangements about 87% or about 30% of the time in an earlier analysis of 587 of the donors. Correlated functional status among segregating V segments might reflect linkage disequilibrium, but an unknown experimental factor could not be ruled out. The classifier was reported to diagnose cytomegalovirus status with high specificity and sensitivity in both the original cohort and the validation cohort. Most TCR sequences were seen in very few donors, while some public TCRs were found in many individuals. In a later analysis, most CMV-associated TCR beta chains were found to appear HLA-restricted, with HLA associations seemingly driven largely by CMV exposure. The authors suggested that the approach could potentially be generalized to other disease states and immunological phenotypes. In a later analysis, HLA-associated TCR beta chains were found to be more clonally expanded and to have lower generation probabilities than equally common non-associated chains. In a later analysis, the rate of TCR association differed among HLA loci, with DRB1 alleles having the most associated TCRs and HLA-C alleles having the fewest. Because the 87-base-pair reads could not distinguish some IMGT-functional V segments, including TRBV6-2 and TRBV6-3, those segments were excluded.

Libraries were made using the immunoSEQ multiplex PCR assay. A mixture of 60 forward primers for TCR Vbeta segments and 13 reverse primers for TCR Jbeta segments was used in the multiplex PCR. The CDR3 region of rearranged TCR beta genes was amplified from genomic DNA with a multiplex PCR assay. On the Illumina HiSeq System, the amplified TCR beta libraries were sequenced as 87-base-pair reads. The study's processing was this. A later analysis tallied 75 million to 95 million unique TCR beta chains across the 600 to 700 repertoires, and some 12 million of those chains were shared by two or more donors. Raw reads were error-corrected and collapsed into unique sequences by a nearest-neighbor algorithm in which closely related sequences were merged to remove PCR and sequencing errors. Alignment of CDR3 sequences to IMGT reference sequences was used to assign V, D and J gene segments. For a sequence to be retained, a match of at least six nucleotides to both a V gene segment and a J gene segment was required. Rearrangements were called productive when the CDR3 lacked stop codons and stayed in frame with V and J; all others were non-productive. Following IMGT convention, CDR3 was defined as the stretch from the second conserved V-encoded cysteine to the conserved J-encoded phenylalanine. Sequences without an unambiguous match to a single V gene segment were excluded from the earlier analysis of 450 to 650 of the donors. An earlier analysis of a few hundred of the donors called V segments functional above 56.7% productive rearrangements and segregating when the between-donor standard deviation exceeded 5%. A statistical classification framework was developed to diagnose cytomegalovirus status using the catalog of TCR beta chain sequences. V and J gene assignment, in a later analysis, came from comparing TCR nucleotide sequences with IMGT/GENE-DB human TR gene sequences. Using the TCRdist pipeline, a later analysis assigned CDR3 sequences along with most-parsimonious VDJ recombination scenarios. In a later analysis, each TCR beta chain was defined by its CDR3 amino acid sequence together with its V-gene family, and reads without a unique V-gene family were excluded. To address suspected cross-contamination and a sequencing artifact, a later analysis removed 592 highly shared, low-generation-probability nucleotide sequences. In a later analysis, a clonal expansion index was calculated for each public chain from normalized within-repertoire ranks of inferred template counts. A later analysis computed generation probabilities with a VDJ recombination model fitted to out-of-frame rearrangements, and checked the results against IGoR. Hypergeometric tests were used in a later analysis to score TCR-TCR, TCR-HLA and TCR-CMV co-occurrence, with a repertoire-size bias correction applied to the TCR pairs. To estimate false discovery rates, a later analysis permuted the HLA or CMV assignments 20 times. In a later analysis, co-occurring TCRs were grouped with DBSCAN, and TCRdist sequence similarity was added when clustering was performed within HLA-allele-positive subsets. For co-occurrence clustering, repertoires with fewer than 30,000 or more than 120,000 public chains were excluded, along with about five repertoires with anomalous nucleotide sharing. Sourced from immuneACCESS, this table was stored by TCRdb with only in-frame sequences that have V and J called. A share of the clones is absent; for the studies checked, an unresolved V gene accounts for under half, and the remainder has no known explanation. For V, J and clone size, that table is used; D and trimming come from the DNA. Across this sample there are about 140,000 clones, with roughly 76% seen only once. The ten biggest clones cover under 2% of the sample.

CDR1 and CDR2 are read off the germline V gene (reference sequence) as SEHNR and FQNEAQ. Unmatched junction bases come to 5, with V trimmed by 5 bases and J by 10 bases. Including cysteine and phenylalanine, the CDR3 has 11 amino acids. Only the CDR3 part of the read is kept: 33 bases, read in frame from the first base. The chain is encoded by TRBV7-9 joined to TRBJ2-7; 7 central bases correspond to TRBD2. The sequence derives from a female donor in good health and CMV-seronegative. The sequencing sample was made of PBMCs. The base sequence is TGTGCCAGCAGCCCACGGGACTACCAGTACTTC. It translates as CASSPRDYQYF.